This TCR beta chain was captured by sequencing in a study of T cell responses to AZD1222 COVID-19 vaccine. For this clone: What it binds is not known.

Some clones are missing from TCRdb's copy, which holds only in-frame ones; the method was immunoSEQ multiplex PCR. The table records 150,000 or so clones, around 91% of them present only once. Study-wide results and limits: Donors were mostly white British, more females; clonal diversity possibly underestimated.

This clonotype was obtained from an adult who received the AZD1222 COVID-19 vaccine. Here the sequenced sample was peripheral blood, taken 28 days after the second AZD1222 dose.

The CDR3 DNA sequence: TGTGCCAGCAGTTACGAGACAGGGACGTCCGAGACCCAGTACTTC. The encoded protein is CASSYETGTSETQYF. V usage is TRBV6-6 and J usage is TRBJ2-5, with 7 bases fitting TRBD1. The CDR3 is 15 residues long. The V gene end was trimmed by 2 bases and the J gene end by 5 bases; junction bases not matched to a gene: 8. Germline V gene lookup returns CDR1 MNHNY and CDR2 SVGAGI (reference sequence).